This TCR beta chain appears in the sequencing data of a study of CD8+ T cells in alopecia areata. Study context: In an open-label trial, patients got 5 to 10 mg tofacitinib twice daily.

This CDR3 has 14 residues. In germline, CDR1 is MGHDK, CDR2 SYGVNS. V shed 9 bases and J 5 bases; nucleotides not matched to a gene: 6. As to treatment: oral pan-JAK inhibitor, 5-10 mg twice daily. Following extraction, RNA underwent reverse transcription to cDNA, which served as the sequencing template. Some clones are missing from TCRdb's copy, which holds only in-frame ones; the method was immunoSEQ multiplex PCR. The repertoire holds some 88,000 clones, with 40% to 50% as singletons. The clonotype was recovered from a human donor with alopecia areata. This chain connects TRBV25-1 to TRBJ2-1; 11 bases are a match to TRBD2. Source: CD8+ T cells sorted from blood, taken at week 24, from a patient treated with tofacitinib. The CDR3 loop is CASSLAGGHNEQFF. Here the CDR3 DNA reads TGTGCCAGTTCTCTAGCGGGAGGTCACAATGAGCAGTTCTTC. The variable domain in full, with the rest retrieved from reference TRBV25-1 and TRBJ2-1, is EADIYQTPRYLVIGTGKKITLECSQTMGHDKMYWYQQDPGMELHLIHYSYGVNSTEKGDLSSESTVSRIRTEHFPLTLESARPSHTSQYLCASSLAGGHNEQFFGPGTRLTVL.